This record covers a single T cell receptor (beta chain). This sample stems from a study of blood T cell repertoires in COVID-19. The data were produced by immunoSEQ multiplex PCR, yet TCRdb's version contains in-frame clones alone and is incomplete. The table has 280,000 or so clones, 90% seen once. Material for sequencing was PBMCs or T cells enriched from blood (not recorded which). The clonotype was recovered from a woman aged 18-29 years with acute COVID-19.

Here the CDR3 reads CASSPRTGGSQPQHF. In nucleotides, the CDR3 is TGTGCCAGCAGTCCTCGGACAGGGGGAAGTCAGCCCCAGCATTTT. The chain uses TRBV6-5 and TRBJ1-5; 10 bases are a match to TRBD1. V lost 5 bases and J lost 6; bases outside the gene matches: 7. Germline CDR1 is MNHEY and CDR2 is SVGAGI. The CDR3 is made up of 15 amino acids.